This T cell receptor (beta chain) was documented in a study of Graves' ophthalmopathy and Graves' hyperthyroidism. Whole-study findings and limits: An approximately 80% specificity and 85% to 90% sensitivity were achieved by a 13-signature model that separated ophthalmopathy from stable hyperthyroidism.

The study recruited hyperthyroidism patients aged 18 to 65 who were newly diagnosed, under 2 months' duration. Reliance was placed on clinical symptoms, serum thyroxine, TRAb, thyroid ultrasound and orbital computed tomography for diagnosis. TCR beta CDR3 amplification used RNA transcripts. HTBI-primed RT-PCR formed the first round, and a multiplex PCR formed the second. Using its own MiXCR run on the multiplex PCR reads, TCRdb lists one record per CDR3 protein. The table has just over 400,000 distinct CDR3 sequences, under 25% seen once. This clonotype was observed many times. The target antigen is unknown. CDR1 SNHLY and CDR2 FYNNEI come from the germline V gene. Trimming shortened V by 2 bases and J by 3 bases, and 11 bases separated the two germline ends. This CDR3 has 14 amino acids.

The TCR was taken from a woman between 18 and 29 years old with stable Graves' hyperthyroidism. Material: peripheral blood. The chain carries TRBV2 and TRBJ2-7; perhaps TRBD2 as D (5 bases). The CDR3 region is CASSELAAGYEQYF. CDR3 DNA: TGTGCCAGCAGTGAACTAGCAGCCGGCTACGAGCAGTACTTC.